This is a list of T cell receptor beta chains from one sample in a study of T cell responses to AZD1222 COVID-19 vaccine. Only in-frame clones appear in the TCRdb table, and some are missing; sequencing was by immunoSEQ multiplex PCR. The profile shows some 110,000 clones, 70% to 90% of them singletons. Sequences were derived from peripheral blood, sampled on day 0 of AZD1222 vaccination. All receptors derive from an adult in good health. The CDR3 runs from the conserved cysteine through the conserved F or W. D genes are given only for firm matches. Clone size, where shown, is once, few, many, or a class for clones that have expanded.

d_gene	v_gene	abundance	j_gene	CDR3nt	CDR3aa
-	TRBV7-2	-	TRBJ1-1	TGTGCCAGCAGCTCCCAGATTATGAACACTGAAGCTTTCTTT	CASSSQIMNTEAFF
-	TRBV5-1	few	TRBJ2-2	TGCGCCAGCAGCTTGGCTGGGGAGCTGTTTTTT	CASSLAGELFF
-	TRBV5-4	-	TRBJ2-5	TGTGCCAGCAGCCCGGACGGGGGCGCTTCGGAGACCCAGTACTTC	CASSPDGGASETQYF
TRBD1	TRBV13	-	TRBJ1-5	TGTGCCAGCAGCGAAAACCCGGGACAGGGTTGCAATCAGCCCCAGCATTTT	CASSENPGQGCNQPQHF
-	TRBV11-3	-	TRBJ1-1	TGTGCCAGCAGCTTGGGGGTCACTGAAGCTTTCTTT	CASSLGVTEAFF
-	TRBV27	-	TRBJ1-1	TGTGCCAGCAGTTTACGGGGGGCGGGCACTGAAGCTTTCTTT	CASSLRGAGTEAFF
TRBD2	TRBV9	-	TRBJ2-2	TGTGCCAGCAGCCCGACTAGCGGGAGACGAACCGGGGAGCTGTTTTTT	CASSPTSGRRTGELFF
TRBD2	TRBV11-3	-	TRBJ2-1	TGTGCCAGCAGCTTAGATCCGGGGGGGGCCGGCAATGAGCAGTTCTTC	CASSLDPGGAGNEQFF
TRBD2	TRBV6-2/TRBV6-3	-	TRBJ2-1	TGTGCCAGCAGTTCCTTGACTAGCGGGAGGAAAAGTGAGCAGTTCTTC	CASSSLTSGRKSEQFF
TRBD2	TRBV10-3	-	TRBJ2-7	TGTGCCATCAGTGATGGACTAGCGGGATCCTACGAGCAGTACTTC	CAISDGLAGSYEQYF
TRBD2	TRBV4-1	once	TRBJ2-7	TGCGCCAGCAGCTCCCCTAGCGGGGGGCCACCATACGAGCAGTACTTC	CASSSPSGGPPYEQYF
-	TRBV29-1	once	TRBJ2-1	TGCAGCGTTGAGTCGCAGAGATTGTACAATGAGCAGTTCTTC	CSVESQRLYNEQFF
-	TRBV5-1	-	TRBJ2-2	TGCGCCAGCAGCTTGGTTACTTCTACAGTCCCCGGGGAGCTGTTTTTT	CASSLVTSTVPGELFF
-	TRBV19	-	TRBJ2-2	TGTGCCAGTAGTCCAGGGATCGGGGAGCTGTTTTTT	CASSPGIGELFF
-	TRBV18	-	TRBJ1-1	TGTGCCAGCTCACAATACAGGGACGCTCTATCTGAAGCTTTCTTT	CASSQYRDALSEAFF
TRBD1	TRBV7-2	-	TRBJ2-7	TGTGCCAGCAGCTTAGCGCGGAGTCGGACAGGGGGGTACGAGCAGTACTTC	CASSLARSRTGGYEQYF
-	TRBV5-1	-	TRBJ1-6	TGCGCCAGCAGCTACGACAAAGGTGCGTCACCCCTCCACTTT	CASSYDKGASPLHF
TRBD2	TRBV5-1	few	TRBJ2-3	TGCGCCAGCAGCTTGACTAGCGGAACCACAGATACGCAGTATTTT	CASSLTSGTTDTQYF
-	TRBV7-3	-	TRBJ2-1	TGTGCCAGCAGCTTAGACAATGAGCAGTTCTTC	CASSLDNEQFF
-	TRBV7-9	-	TRBJ2-7	TGTGCCAGCAGCTTAGTCGGCGAGCTTAGCTCCGAGCAGTACTTC	CASSLVGELSSEQYF
-	TRBV5-6	few	TRBJ2-7	TGTGCCAGCAGCCCTATACGCGGCAGTGGTTACGAGCAGTACTTC	CASSPIRGSGYEQYF
TRBD1	TRBV6-5	-	TRBJ1-5	TGTGCCAGCACCCTGGTAGACAGGGGAGGTCAGCCCCAGCATTTT	CASTLVDRGGQPQHF
-	TRBV7-3	-	TRBJ1-1	TGTGCCAGCAGCTTAAGGGCAGGGTTTGATTTGACTGAAGCTTTCTTT	CASSLRAGFDLTEAFF
TRBD1	TRBV5-6	-	TRBJ1-1	TGTGCCAGCAGCTGGGGGACAGTAGAGAATGCAGCTTTCTTT	CASSWGTVENAAFF
-	TRBV7-9	-	TRBJ1-3	TGTGCCAGCGATCGGGCGAGCTCTGGAAACACCATATATTTT	CASDRASSGNTIYF
-	TRBV5-1	-	TRBJ2-7	TGCGCCAGCACAGGGGACTACGAGCAGTACTTC	CASTGDYEQYF
TRBD1	TRBV6-5	-	TRBJ1-2	TGTGCCAGCAATCCAGGGGGCGACTATGGCTACACCTTC	CASNPGGDYGYTF
TRBD1	TRBV3-1/TRBV3-2	-	TRBJ2-1	TGTGCCAGCAGCCACCCGGGGGCCAGACAGGGGGCTGAACGCAATGAGCAGTTCTTC	CASSHPGARQGAERNEQFF
-	TRBV29-1	-	TRBJ2-1	TGCAGCGTTGATAAGAGTGAGCAGTTCTTC	CSVDKSEQFF
-	TRBV7-8	-	TRBJ1-6	TGTGCCAGCAGCTTAGCTCAGGGGCAATCGCATTCACCCCTCCACTTT	CASSLAQGQSHSPLHF
-	TRBV5-1	few	TRBJ1-1	TGCGCCAGCAGCTTGGCCGGGGGTTACACTGAAGCTTTCTTT	CASSLAGGYTEAFF
-	TRBV19	-	TRBJ1-1	TGTGCCAGTAGGAACCCCCTGGACAGAGGCACTGAAGCTTTCTTT	CASRNPLDRGTEAFF
-	TRBV6-5	-	TRBJ2-5	TGTGCCAGCATGATCGGTGAGACCCAGTACTTC	CASMIGETQYF
-	TRBV4-1	-	TRBJ1-2	TGCGCCAGCAGCCAAGATTTGCCGAGAGGCTACACCTTC	CASSQDLPRGYTF
TRBD1	TRBV18	-	TRBJ2-7	TGTGCCAGCTCACTACAACATACCGGGACAGGGTTCTACGAGCAGTACTTC	CASSLQHTGTGFYEQYF
TRBD2	TRBV24-1	-	TRBJ2-3	TGTGCCACCAGTCCACAGCGGGGGGTCACAGATACGCAGTATTTT	CATSPQRGVTDTQYF
-	TRBV12-3/TRBV12-4	few	TRBJ1-1	TGTGCCAGCAGTGGACAGATGAACACTGAAGCTTTCTTT	CASSGQMNTEAFF
TRBD1	TRBV2	-	TRBJ2-7	TGTGCCAGCAGTAACCGGGACAGGGGAACCGAGCAGTACTTC	CASSNRDRGTEQYF
TRBD1	TRBV5-4	few	TRBJ1-2	TGTGCCAGCAGCTCGGGTGGCACAGGGGACTATGGCTACACCTTC	CASSSGGTGDYGYTF
-	TRBV6-5	-	TRBJ2-1	TGTGCCAGCAGCAGAAGGAACCACAATGAGCAGTTCTTC	CASSRRNHNEQFF
TRBD2	TRBV5-1	-	TRBJ2-3	TGCGCCAGCAGCCTGGGCGAGGGAGGGACAGATACGCAGTATTTT	CASSLGEGGTDTQYF
TRBD1	TRBV4-1	-	TRBJ1-4	TGCGCCAGCAGCACTTGGACAGGGGGAGATGAAAAACTGTTTTTT	CASSTWTGGDEKLFF
-	TRBV28	-	TRBJ1-2	TGTGCCAGCACCTTGGGGGAGGGGTACGGCTACACCTTC	CASTLGEGYGYTF
TRBD1	TRBV12-3/TRBV12-4	-	TRBJ1-1	TGTGCCAGCAGTCCTCAGGGGGCGGGAGCTTTCTTT	CASSPQGAGAFF
-	TRBV6-5	-	TRBJ1-2	TGTGCCAGCAGTCCCTCAGCGGTCGCCAACTATGGCTACACCTTC	CASSPSAVANYGYTF
TRBD2	TRBV9	-	TRBJ2-5	TGTGCCAGCAGCGTAGTTCCGGGGGGGCCTCGGACCCAGTACTTC	CASSVVPGGPRTQYF
-	TRBV4-1	-	TRBJ1-1	TGCGCCAGCAGCCAAGCAGGCCCGAACACTGAAGCTTTCTTT	CASSQAGPNTEAFF
TRBD2	TRBV19	-	TRBJ2-5	TGTGCCAGTAGTATAGATCTCGGGAGGGCCTCGAAGACCCAGTACTTC	CASSIDLGRASKTQYF